The 19 T cell receptor beta chains presented below share a single source sample, sequenced in a study of blood T cell repertoires in COVID-19. The data were produced by immunoSEQ multiplex PCR, yet TCRdb's version contains in-frame clones alone and is incomplete. The sample shows fewer than 500,000 clones, approximately 88% of them seen only once. Specimen: PBMCs or T cells enriched from blood (not recorded which). The receptors were sampled from a woman aged 25 to 39 with acute COVID-19.

This sequence joins TRBV19 and TRBJ1-4; possibly TRBD1 for D (5 bases). This CDR3 contains 15 residues. V lost 3 bases, J lost 4 bases, and 12 bases lay in between. The germline gives CDR1 LNHDA, CDR2 SQIVND (reference sequence). CDR3 loop: CASSIRGLHNEKLFF. The CDR3 DNA reads TGTGCCAGTAGTATTAGGGGACTTCATAATGAAAAACTGTTTTTT.

V usage is TRBV2 and J usage is TRBJ1-6; tentatively, D is TRBD1 (5 bases). CDR3 length: 15 residues. Germline CDR1 SNHLY, CDR2 FYNNEI. Trimming left V 10 bases short and J 9 bases short, with 22 bases between. The DNA for the CDR3 is TGTGCCACCGCCCCCCAGGGTGGGGGGAGTTCACCCCTCCACTTT. It specifies CATAPQGGGSSPLHF.

Notes on this clone: Other DNA sequences in this sample translate to the same CDR3. DNA for the CDR3: TGTGCCAGCAGGGGGCCCGTTAGCAATCAGCCCCAGCATTTT. It specifies CASRGPVSNQPQHF. The chain recombines TRBV2 with TRBJ1-5; D possibly corresponds to TRBD1 (5 bases). The ends were cut back, 6 bases at V and 0 bases at J, with 9 bases in the middle. This CDR3 has 14 amino acids. The germline gives CDR1 SNHLY, CDR2 FYNNEI.

This clone was seen only once. The chain joins TRBV9 to TRBJ1-5; 7 bases are shared with TRBD1. CDR3 size: 16 residues. Germline CDR1 SGDLS, CDR2 YYNGEE. The trim removed 0 bases at V and 6 bases at J, leaving 9 bases unmatched. The CDR3: CASSVDSGGFGQPQHF. For the CDR3, the DNA is TGTGCCAGCAGCGTAGATTCAGGGGGGTTCGGTCAGCCCCAGCATTTT. Filled out from reference TRBV9 and TRBJ1-5, the complete variable domain reads DSGVTQTPKHLITATGQRVTLRCSPRSGDLSVYWYQQSLDQGLQFLIQYYNGEERAKGNILERFSAQQFPDLHSELNLSSLELGDSALYFCASSVDSGGFGQPQHFGDGTRLSIL.

The V and J genes are TRBV5-1 and TRBJ1-4; TRBD1 matches 10 bases. J was trimmed by 7 bases and V by 4 bases; bases with no gene match: 4. The germline gives CDR1 SGHRS, CDR2 YFSETQ. The length of the CDR3 is 14 residues. The chain's CDR3 is CASSGTGDSEKLFF. Written as DNA, the CDR3 is TGCGCCAGCAGCGGGACAGGGGATAGTGAAAAACTGTTTTTT.

The V call is TRBV19, the J call TRBJ2-4; possible D gene TRBD2, 6 bases. This CDR3 is 16 amino acids long. The germline gives CDR1 LNHDA, CDR2 SQIVND (reference sequence). With 3 bases removed from V and 0 bases from J, the gap between germline ends came to 12 bases. The CDR3 loop reads CASSIRGTLAKNIQYF. CDR3 bases: TGTGCCAGTAGTATCCGGGGGACCCTAGCCAAAAACATTCAGTACTTC.

This chain links TRBV29-1 with TRBJ2-3; the match to TRBD2 covers 13 bases. Trimming took 6 bases from V and 2 from J; bases not matched to a gene: 5. The CDR3 runs to 15 residues. Looked up from germline, CDR1 is SQVTM and CDR2 is ANQGSEA. The DNA for the CDR3 is TGCAGCGTGATGACTAGCGGGGGGTTCACAGATACGCAGTATTTT. This gives the protein CSVMTSGGFTDTQYF.

J is TRBJ2-4 and V is TRBV19; 9 bases match TRBD1. Trimming took 4 bases from V and 0 from J; bases not matched to a gene: 10. There are 18 residues in the CDR3. In germline, CDR1 is LNHDA, CDR2 SQIVND (reference sequence). The CDR3 nucleotides are TGTGCCAGTAGTACAACGCCGGGACAGGGATTAGCCAAAAACATTCAGTACTTC. Translated: CASSTTPGQGLAKNIQYF.

The chain recombines TRBV7-3 with TRBJ2-1; 7 bases fit TRBD2. CDR3 length equals 15 residues. Germline V lookup: CDR1 SGHTA, CDR2 FQGTGA. V shed 2 bases and J 5 bases; nucleotides not matched to a gene: 6. CDR3 bases: TGTGCCAGCAGCTTATGGACTAGTGGGGACAATGAGCAGTTCTTC. Its protein is CASSLWTSGDNEQFF.

This rearrangement joins TRBV7-2 to TRBJ2-1, with 8 bases aligning to TRBD2. Trimming removed 7 bases from V and 15 bases from J; junction bases left unmatched: 8. Germline CDR1 is SGHTA and CDR2 is FQGNSA. This CDR3 has 11 amino acids. The DNA of the CDR3 is TGTGCCAGCACCCCGGGGGGGACCTGGTTCTTC. Protein product: CASTPGGTWFF.

V is TRBV9 and J is TRBJ2-1; 8 bases map to TRBD2. The germline V gene encodes CDR1 SGDLS and CDR2 YYNGEE. The trim removed 3 bases at V and 0 bases at J, leaving 5 bases unmatched. CDR3 length equals 16 residues. This chain's CDR3 is CASSGGGSSSYNEQFF. Here the CDR3 DNA reads TGTGCCAGCAGCGGCGGGGGGTCGAGCTCCTACAATGAGCAGTTCTTC.

This sequence joins TRBV19 and TRBJ1-5; D gene ambiguous. V dropped 4 bases and J dropped 4 bases, with 8 bases sitting between them. In germline, CDR1 is LNHDA, CDR2 SQIVND (reference sequence). This CDR3 is built from 13 residues. In nucleotides, the CDR3 is TGTGCCAGTAGTAGGGCCGTGAATCAGCCCCAGCATTTT. It translates to CASSRAVNQPQHF.

The chain is built from TRBV6-1 and TRBJ1-2; 8 nucleotides align to TRBD1. The V gene's germline CDR1 is MNHNS and CDR2 SASEGT. This CDR3 has 14 amino acids. The ends lost 3 bases at V and 7 bases at J; junction bases unmatched: 7. CDR3 residues: CASSDRDRRGGYTF. In DNA form, the CDR3 reads TGTGCCAGCAGTGACCGGGACAGGAGGGGTGGCTACACCTTC.

The V gene is TRBV30, the J gene TRBJ1-1; D is possibly TRBD1 (5 bases). The CDR3 contains 12 residues. Germline V CDR1 and CDR2: GTSNPN, SVGIG (reference sequence). Trimming left V 5 bases short and J 1 base short, with 8 bases between. CDR3 coding DNA: TGTGCCTGGGTCCAGGGGAACACTGAAGCTTTCTTT. This encodes CAWVQGNTEAFF.

This chain links TRBV15 with TRBJ1-2; D is possibly TRBD1 (6 bases). Germline V CDR1 and CDR2: LNHNV, YYDKDF (reference sequence). This CDR3 region has 14 residues. Trimming left V 4 bases short and J 7 bases short, with 16 bases between. CDR3 sequence (DNA): TGTGCCACCAGCACGGGGGGCGCAGGGTCTGGCTACACCTTC. This translates into CATSTGGAGSGYTF.

The chain carries TRBV7-2 and TRBJ2-6, with TRBD2 identical over 7 bases. The V and J ends lost 5 bases and 4 bases, in that order; junction bases with no gene match: 11. Germline CDR1 and CDR2: SGHTA and FQGNSA. CDR3 length: 17 amino acids. CDR3 DNA: TGTGCCAGCAGCAGAGGGAGGGAACTGGCCGGGGCCAACGTCCTGACTTTC. As protein: CASSRGRELAGANVLTF.

V gene TRBV19 combines with J gene TRBJ1-5; D gene unclear. Trimming took 3 bases from V and 0 from J, leaving 12 bases between them. Germline values: CDR1 LNHDA, CDR2 SQIVND (reference sequence). The CDR3 sequence is 16 residues long. The CDR3 bases are TGTGCCAGTAGTATCGGTCGGGGTCATAGCAATCAGCCCCAGCATTTT. Its protein is CASSIGRGHSNQPQHF.

The V gene is TRBV2, the J gene TRBJ2-7; 10 bases align to TRBD2. Germline-derived CDR1 and CDR2 are SNHLY and FYNNEI. The CDR3 consists of 15 residues. The J segment lost 3 bases and the V segment lost 7 bases, leaving 9 bases of the junction unmatched. The CDR3 protein is CASTEVLAGLYEQYF. CDR3 in DNA: TGTGCCAGCACGGAAGTACTAGCGGGGCTCTACGAGCAGTACTTC.

J is TRBJ1-2 and V is TRBV7-9; no clear D. CDR1 and CDR2 (germline): SEHNR, FQNEAQ (reference sequence). The CDR3 extends over 14 amino acids. Trimming removed 6 bases at V and 3 bases at J, with 14 bases between. CDR3 region: CASRLAERDYGYTF. The DNA for the CDR3 is TGTGCCAGCAGACTAGCGGAAAGGGACTATGGCTACACCTTC. The variable domain in full, completed from reference TRBV7-9 and TRBJ1-2, reads DTGVSQNPRHKITKRGQNVTFRCDPISEHNRLYWYRQTLGQGPEFLTYFQNEAQLEKSRLLSDRFSAERPKGSFSTLEIQRTEQGDSAMYLCASRLAERDYGYTFGSGTRLTVV.